This entry lists 8 T cell receptor beta chains sequenced from one sample in a study of response to subunit inactivated influenza vaccine. TCRdb recomputed calls from the RT-PCR reads with MiXCR, one row per CDR3 protein. The profile shows about 650,000 distinct CDR3 sequences, roughly 15% of them singletons. The sequencing here drew on PBMCs from blood, taken 14 days before vaccination. Receptor source: a man in his fifties or sixties who received an inactivated influenza vaccine.

V is TRBV24-1 and J is TRBJ1-1, with D hard to call. The CDR3 length is 13 residues. Germline CDR1 KGHDR, CDR2 SFDVKD. V lost 4 bases and J 3 bases, leaving 8 bases between the germline ends. The CDR3 loop reads CATSDVRYTEAFF. CDR3 nucleotides: TGTGCCACCAGTGACGTTAGATACACTGAAGCTTTCTTT.

This clonotype was counted between two and nine times. The chain carries TRBV5-1 and TRBJ2-7; D call uncertain. The length of the CDR3 is 14 residues. Germline V gives CDR1 SGHRS, CDR2 YFSETQ. V was pared by 5 bases and J by 0 bases, with 12 bases between. The CDR3 loop is CASSEVLGSYEQYF. The DNA for the CDR3 is TGCGCCAGCAGTGAAGTCTTGGGCTCCTACGAGCAGTACTTC.

V usage is TRBV7-3 and J usage is TRBJ2-2; 10 bases are shared with TRBD2. Germline CDR1 is SGHTA and CDR2 is FQGTGA. J was trimmed by 6 bases and V by 1 base; bases with no gene match: 5. The length of the CDR3 is 16 residues. CDR3 protein: CASSLMGLAGAGELFF. In DNA, the CDR3 is TGTGCCAGCAGCTTAATGGGGCTAGCGGGAGCCGGGGAGCTGTTTTTT.

The chain recombines TRBV5-1 with TRBJ2-7; 7 bases line up with TRBD2. The V gene's germline CDR1 is SGHRS and CDR2 YFSETQ. J lost 2 bases, V lost 5 bases, and 4 bases had no gene match. The CDR3 sequence is 13 residues long. This CDR3 reads CASSEGRAYEQYF. The CDR3 coding sequence is TGCGCCAGCAGTGAAGGGAGGGCCTACGAGCAGTACTTC.

In this sample, this clonotype turned up once. This sequence joins TRBV6-1 and TRBJ2-6; 9 bases map to TRBD1. Germline values: CDR1 MNHNS, CDR2 SASEGT. The CDR3 loop spans 17 amino acids. Trimming took 6 bases from V and 0 from J; bases not matched to a gene: 6. As DNA, the CDR3 is TGTGCCAGCAGGGAAACAGGGGGCTTCTCTGGGGCCAACGTCCTGACTTTC. It encodes CASRETGGFSGANVLTF.

In its sample, this clonotype was seen once. The V and J genes are TRBV20-1 and TRBJ2-3, with 7 bases matching TRBD2. The CDR3 runs to 14 residues. V dropped 7 bases and J dropped 1; count of bases not matched to a gene: 8. Germline V gives CDR1 DFQATT, CDR2 SNEGSKA (reference sequence). In DNA, the CDR3 is TGCAGTGGGTCCGGGGGGACTGGCACAGATACGCAGTATTTT. Its translation is CSGSGGTGTDTQYF.

Only a few counts were recorded for this clonotype. The chain is built from TRBV28 and TRBJ2-1; 7 bases match TRBD2. CDR3 length equals 15 residues. Germline V gene lookup returns CDR1 MDHEN and CDR2 SYDVKM. J lost 4 bases, V lost 6 bases, and 9 bases had no gene match. As DNA, the CDR3 is TGTGCCAGCAGCCGGGGGGAGGCCTCTTACAATGAGCAGTTCTTC. This translates into CASSRGEASYNEQFF.

This clonotype was seen at least ten times. This chain uses TRBV6-5 with TRBJ2-4; D not certain. The CDR3 spans 14 residues. Per germline, CDR1 MNHEY and CDR2 SVGAGI. Trimming took 4 bases from V and 6 from J, leaving 13 bases between them. The CDR3 sequence is CASSSSNVGNIQYF. CDR3 in DNA: TGTGCCAGCAGTTCGAGTAACGTAGGAAACATTCAGTACTTC.